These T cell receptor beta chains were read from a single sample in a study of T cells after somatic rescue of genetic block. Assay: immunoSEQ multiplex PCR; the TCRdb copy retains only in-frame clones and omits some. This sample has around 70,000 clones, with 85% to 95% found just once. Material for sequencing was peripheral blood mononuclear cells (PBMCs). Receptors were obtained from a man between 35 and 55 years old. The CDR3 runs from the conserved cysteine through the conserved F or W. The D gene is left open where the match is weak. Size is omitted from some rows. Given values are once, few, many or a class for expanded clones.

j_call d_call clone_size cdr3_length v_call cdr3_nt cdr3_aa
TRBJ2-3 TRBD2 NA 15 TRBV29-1 TGCAGCGTTAGGACTAGCGGGAGTAGGGCAGATACGCAGTATTTT CSVRTSGSRADTQYF
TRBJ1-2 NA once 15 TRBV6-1 TGTGCCAGCAGTGAAGCAAGCCGGCCTAACTATGGCTACACCTTC CASSEASRPNYGYTF
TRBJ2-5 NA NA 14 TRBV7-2 TGTGCCAGCAGCCCCGTCGGGGGAGAGGAGACCCAGTACTTC CASSPVGGEETQYF
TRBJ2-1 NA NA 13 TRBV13 TGTGCCAGCAGCTTCGGACCCCGTCATGAGCAGTTCTTC CASSFGPRHEQFF
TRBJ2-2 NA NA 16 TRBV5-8 TGTGCCAGCAGCCACGGGGGTACCTGGAACACCGGGGAGCTGTTTTTT CASSHGGTWNTGELFF
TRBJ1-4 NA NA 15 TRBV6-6 TGTGCCAGCAGTTACTCGAGAGGGACTAATGAAAAACTGTTTTTT CASSYSRGTNEKLFF
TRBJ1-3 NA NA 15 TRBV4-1 TGCGCCAGCAGCCAAGTAGCGGGGAATGGAAACACCATATATTTT CASSQVAGNGNTIYF
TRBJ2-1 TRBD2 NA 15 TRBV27 TGTGCCAGCAGTTTATCTGCGGGAGGCTACAATGAGCAGTTCTTC CASSLSAGGYNEQFF
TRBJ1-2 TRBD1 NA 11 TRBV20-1 TGCACGGGACAGGGGGCGCATGGCTACACCTTC CTGQGAHGYTF
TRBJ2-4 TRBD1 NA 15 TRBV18 TGTGCCAGCTCACCTCCGGGACAGATCAAAAACATTCAGTACTTC CASSPPGQIKNIQYF
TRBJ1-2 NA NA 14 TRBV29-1 TGCAGCGTTAGGGCGGGGGGGCCACGCTATGGCTACACCTTC CSVRAGGPRYGYTF
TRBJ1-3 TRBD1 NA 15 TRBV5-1 TGCGCCAGCAGCTTGGGACAGGGGGTTGGAAACACCATATATTTT CASSLGQGVGNTIYF
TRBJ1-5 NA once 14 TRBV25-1 TGTGCCAGCAGTTTAACAGGGAACAATCAGCCCCAGCATTTT CASSLTGNNQPQHF
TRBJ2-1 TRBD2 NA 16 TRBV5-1 TGCGCCAGCAGCTTACAGATCCTAGCGGGAGGTAATGAGCAGTTCTTC CASSLQILAGGNEQFF
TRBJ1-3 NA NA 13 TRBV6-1 TGTGCCAGCAGTGAGGGGGTGTCTAACACCATATATTTT CASSEGVSNTIYF
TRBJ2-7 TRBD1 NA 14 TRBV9 TGTGCCAGCAGCGAAGGGACAGGATCCTACGAGCAGTACTTC CASSEGTGSYEQYF
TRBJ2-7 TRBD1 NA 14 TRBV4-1 TGCGCCAGCAGCGCGCCGGGACAGGGCCACGAGCAGTACTTC CASSAPGQGHEQYF
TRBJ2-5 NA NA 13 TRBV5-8 TGTGCCAGCAGCCGAGACAGGCAAGAGACCCAGTACTTC CASSRDRQETQYF
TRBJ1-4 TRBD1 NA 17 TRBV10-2 TGCGCCAGCAGTGGATCTTGGGGACAGACAACTAATGAAAAACTGTTTTTT CASSGSWGQTTNEKLFF
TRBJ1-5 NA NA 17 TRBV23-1 TGCGCCAGCAGTCCCAACTCCTGGGGGGCAAACAATCAGCCCCAGCATTTT CASSPNSWGANNQPQHF
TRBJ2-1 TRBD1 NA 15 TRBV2 TGTGCCAGCAGTCGTGAACAGGGGGCCTACAATGAGCAGTTCTTC CASSREQGAYNEQFF
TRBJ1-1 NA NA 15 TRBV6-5 TGTGCCAGCAGGCCTGTACAGGGACTGAACACTGAAGCTTTCTTT CASRPVQGLNTEAFF
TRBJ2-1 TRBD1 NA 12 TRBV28 TGTGCCAGCAGTTTCAGGGACAGGGTATGTTTCTTC CASSFRDRVCFF
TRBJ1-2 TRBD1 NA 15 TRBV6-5 TGTGCCAGCAGTTACGCGCGACAGGGGGCGAGGGGCTACACCTTC CASSYARQGARGYTF
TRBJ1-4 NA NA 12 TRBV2 TGTGCCAGCTCCACAGGACCTGAAAAACTGTTTTTT CASSTGPEKLFF
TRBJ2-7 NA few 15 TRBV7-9 TGTGCCAGCAGCTTAGCGGAAGGAGGTAAACGCGAGCAGTACTTC CASSLAEGGKREQYF
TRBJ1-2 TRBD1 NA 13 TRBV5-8 TGTGCCAGCAGATGGAACAGGGGCTTGGGCTACACCTTC CASRWNRGLGYTF
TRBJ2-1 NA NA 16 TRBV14 TGTGCCAGCAGCCTAAACCGGGACTGGACCTACAATGAGCAGTTCTTC CASSLNRDWTYNEQFF
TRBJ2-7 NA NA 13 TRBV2 TGTGCCAGCAGTGATAATGGGGGAGGCGAGCAGTACTTC CASSDNGGGEQYF
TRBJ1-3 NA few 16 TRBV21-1 TGTGCCAGCAGTTGGGGACAGGCGTACTCTGGAAACACCATATATTTT CASSWGQAYSGNTIYF
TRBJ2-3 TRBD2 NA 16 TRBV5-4 TGTGCCAGCAGCAGTTACCTAGCGGGAGTCGAAGATACGCAGTATTTT CASSSYLAGVEDTQYF
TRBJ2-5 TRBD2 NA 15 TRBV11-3 TGTGCCAGCAGCTTTCTAGCGGGGGGGCTGGAGACCCAGTACTTC CASSFLAGGLETQYF
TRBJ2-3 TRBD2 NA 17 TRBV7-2 TGTGCCAGCAGCTTAAGGGGACTAGCGGGAAGCACAGATACGCAGTATTTT CASSLRGLAGSTDTQYF
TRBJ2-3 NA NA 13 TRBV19 TGTGCCATCCAGTCCCAGGGTGCAGATACGCAGTATTTT CAIQSQGADTQYF
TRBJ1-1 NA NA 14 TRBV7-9 TGTGCCAGCAGCTTAGGGGGGCTGCTCACTGAAGCTTTCTTT CASSLGGLLTEAFF
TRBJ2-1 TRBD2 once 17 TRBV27 TGTGCCAGCAGTTCCATTACTAGCGGGAGCTCCTACAATGAGCAGTTCTTC CASSSITSGSSYNEQFF
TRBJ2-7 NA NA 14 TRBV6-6 TGTGCCAGCAGCAGGGGAGGGGGGGCGCGAGAGCAGTACTTC CASSRGGGAREQYF
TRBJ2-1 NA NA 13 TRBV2 TGTGCCAGCAGGCGGGTCAGAATCGATGAGCAGTTCTTC CASRRVRIDEQFF
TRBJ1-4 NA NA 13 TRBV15 TGTGCCACCAGCACAGGGATTGGAGAAAAACTGTTTTTT CATSTGIGEKLFF